The 19 T cell receptor beta chains presented below share a single source sample, sequenced in a study of pediatric ulcerative colitis. Measured with immunoSEQ multiplex PCR; TCRdb has only the in-frame clones, and not every one. The repertoire has about 36,000 clones, approximately 87% of them found once; the top ten carry less than 30%. Sequencing input: blood. The receptor source for this set is a girl aged 10 to 17 with moderate ulcerative colitis.

This sequence joins TRBV6-5 and TRBJ2-1, with TRBD1 identical over 9 bases. This CDR3 comprises 13 residues. The germline CDR1 and CDR2 sequences are MNHEY and SVGAGI. The ends lost 6 bases at V and 7 bases at J; junction bases unmatched: 4. CDR3 amino acids: CASRETGGNEQFF. CDR3 coding DNA: TGTGCCAGCAGAGAGACAGGGGGAAATGAGCAGTTCTTC.

This chain uses TRBV6-5 with TRBJ2-2, with no clear D. Germline V gene lookup returns CDR1 MNHEY and CDR2 SVGAGI. The V and J ends lost 0 bases and 1 base respectively, with 3 bases between them. This CDR3 is 14 amino acids long. The CDR3 loop is CASSYSLNTGELFF. The CDR3 DNA reads as TGTGCCAGCAGTTACTCTTTGAACACCGGGGAGCTGTTTTTT.

The chain has TRBV7-9 and TRBJ2-3; 10 positions match TRBD2. The junction had 1 base not matched to a gene; V was cut back by 3 bases and J by 4 bases. Per germline, CDR1 SEHNR and CDR2 FQNEAQ (reference sequence). CDR3 size: 14 residues. The CDR3: CASSFSGRADTQYF. CDR3 coding DNA: TGTGCCAGCAGCTTCAGCGGGAGGGCAGATACGCAGTATTTT.

CDR3 sequence: CASSDNLSTGELFF. As DNA, the CDR3 is TGTGCCAGCAGCGACAACCTGTCCACCGGGGAGCTGTTTTTT. The chain recombines TRBV2 with TRBJ2-2; D gene unclear. Germline loops: CDR1 SNHLY, CDR2 FYNNEI. The V end lost 6 bases, the J end lost 4 bases, and 12 bases lay between the germline ends. The CDR3 length is 14 residues.

Here the CDR3 reads CASSFVRSPLHF. CDR3 bases: TGTGCCAGCAGCTTCGTAAGGTCACCCCTCCACTTT. The gene calls are TRBV5-6 and TRBJ1-6; no reliable D call. Trimming pared 2 bases from V and 10 bases from J, leaving 7 bases between. The germline V gene has CDR1 SGHDT and CDR2 YYEEEE. There are 12 residues in the CDR3.

The rearrangement links TRBV7-9 to TRBJ1-3, with D perhaps matching TRBD1 (5 bases). The CDR3 spans 15 residues. Germline CDR1 is SEHNR and CDR2 is FQNEAQ (reference sequence). Trimming cost V 7 bases and J 1 base, with 14 bases left between them. The DNA for the CDR3 is TGTGCCAGCATTAAGGGGCCAGAGTCTGGAAACACCATATATTTT. Translation gives CASIKGPESGNTIYF.

J is TRBJ1-2 and V is TRBV9; tentative D call: TRBD1 (5 bases). The V end lost 0 bases, the J end lost 1 base, and 10 bases lay between the germline ends. This CDR3 has 15 amino acids. Per germline, CDR1 SGDLS and CDR2 YYNGEE. CDR3: CASSVGGEINYGYTF. CDR3 coding DNA: TGTGCCAGCAGCGTAGGGGGCGAAATTAACTATGGCTACACCTTC.

V is TRBV5-6 and J is TRBJ1-5; 10 nucleotides align to TRBD1. Unmatched junction bases numbered 2, after V lost 4 bases and J lost 7 bases. The CDR3 length is 13 residues. CDR1 is SGHDT, CDR2 YYEEEE, per germline. CDR3 protein: CASSPGQGQPQHF. The DNA of the CDR3 is TGTGCCAGCAGCCCGGGACAGGGGCAGCCCCAGCATTTT.

This clone has more than one count but fewer than ten. The V gene is TRBV25-1, the J gene TRBJ2-7; D could derive from TRBD1 or TRBD2 (5 bases each). The V end lost 1 base, the J end lost 5 bases, and 15 bases lay between the germline ends. This CDR3 has 15 amino acids. Germline values: CDR1 MGHDK, CDR2 SYGVNS. This CDR3 reads CASSEWGGPVNEQYF. For the CDR3, the DNA is TGTGCCAGCAGTGAATGGGGCGGGCCGGTGAACGAGCAGTACTTC.

V gene TRBV28 combines with J gene TRBJ2-5; 9 nucleotides agree with TRBD1. The V gene end was trimmed by 3 bases and the J gene end by 7 bases; junction bases not matched to a gene: 3. The CDR3 is 13 amino acids. Germline assignment: CDR1 MDHEN and CDR2 SYDVKM. CDR3 sequence: CASSLGQGATQYF. CDR3 sequence (DNA): TGTGCCAGCAGTTTGGGACAGGGAGCGACCCAGTACTTC.

The gene calls are TRBV9 and TRBJ2-1, with 9 bases identical to TRBD2. After removal of 1 base from V and 4 bases from J, the junction contained 3 bases not matched to a gene. Germline assignment: CDR1 SGDLS and CDR2 YYNGEE. The CDR3 has 15 amino acids. The CDR3 DNA reads TGTGCCAGCAGCGTACTAGCGGGGTTTTACAATGAGCAGTTCTTC. As protein: CASSVLAGFYNEQFF.

V gene TRBV5-1 combines with J gene TRBJ2-7; 12 bases are shared with TRBD2. The V and J ends lost 1 base and 4 bases, in that order; junction bases with no gene match: 6. The length of the CDR3 is 16 residues. Germline assignment: CDR1 SGHRS and CDR2 YFSETQ. CDR3 loop: CASSLLLAGGGYEQYF. CDR3 coding DNA: TGCGCCAGCAGCTTGCTACTAGCGGGAGGTGGGTACGAGCAGTACTTC.

The chain is built from TRBV2 and TRBJ2-1, with 13 bases matching TRBD2. The CDR3 consists of 19 residues. Germline lookup yields CDR1 SNHLY and CDR2 FYNNEI. V trimming: 6 bases; J trimming: 1 base; junction bases outside the gene matches: 12. CDR3 region: CASRGTGTSGTFSYNEQFF. The CDR3 DNA is TGTGCCAGCAGGGGAACCGGGACTAGCGGGACGTTTTCCTACAATGAGCAGTTCTTC. Filled out from reference TRBV2 and TRBJ2-1, the complete variable domain reads EPEVTQTPSHQVTQMGQEVILRCVPISNHLYFYWYRQILGQKVEFLVSFYNNEISEKSEIFDDQFSVERPDGSNFTLKIRSTKLEDSAMYFCASRGTGTSGTFSYNEQFFGPGTRLTVL.

As to this clone: The junction departs from germline at one end; a sequencing error may be responsible. This chain connects TRBV5-8 to TRBJ2-4; D gene ambiguous. CDR3 size: 8 residues. The V gene's germline CDR1 is SGHTS and CDR2 YDEGEE. Here the CDR3 DNA reads TGTGCCAGCGGCCCGGATTTCTTC. Its translation: CASGPDFF. Full variable domain (missing parts from reference TRBV5-8 and TRBJ2-4): EAGVTQSPTHLIKTRGQQATLRCSPISGHTSVYWYQQALGLGLQFLLWYDEGEERNRGNFPPRFSGRQFPNYSSELNVNALELEDSALYLCASGPDFFGAGTRLSVL.

The gene calls are TRBV19 and TRBJ2-1; TRBD1 matches 10 bases. Germline CDR1 reads LNHDA; CDR2 reads SQIVND (reference sequence). The CDR3 runs 13 residues. The V segment lost 5 bases and the J segment 8 bases; nucleotides outside the gene matches: 3. The DNA for the CDR3 is TGTGCCAGTAGTCCAGGGACAGGGGATGAGCAGTTCTTC. It translates to CASSPGTGDEQFF. The variable domain in full, completed from reference TRBV19 and TRBJ2-1, reads DGGITQSPKYLFRKEGQNVTLSCEQNLNHDAMYWYRQDPGQGLRLIYYSQIVNDFQKGDIAEGYSVSREKKESFPLTVTSAQKNPTAFYLCASSPGTGDEQFFGPGTRLTVL.

This chain joins TRBV7-9 and TRBJ1-4; D unresolved. The CDR3 contains 15 residues. Trimming pared 6 bases from V and 3 bases from J, leaving 14 bases between. CDR1 and CDR2 from the germline V gene are SEHNR and FQNEAQ (reference sequence). The CDR3 nucleotides read TGTGCCAGCAGATCCAGTGGGGTGGCTAATGAAAAACTGTTTTTT. Translating it yields CASRSSGVANEKLFF.

This clone was recorded once. The rearrangement links TRBV7-9 to TRBJ1-1; D is undetermined. Germline values: CDR1 SEHNR, CDR2 FQNEAQ (reference sequence). Trimming took 3 bases from V and 4 from J, leaving 12 bases between them. The CDR3 is made up of 14 amino acids. CDR3 sequence: CASSLWALGTEAFF. DNA of the CDR3: TGTGCCAGCAGCTTGTGGGCTTTGGGCACTGAAGCTTTCTTT.

This clone was observed a single time. The chain employs TRBV18 and TRBJ1-6; TRBD1 aligns across 7 bases. The CDR3 contains 16 residues. Germline V gene lookup returns CDR1 KGHSH and CDR2 LQKENI. V lost 0 bases to trimming and J lost 7 bases; unmatched junction nucleotides: 6. The CDR3 coding sequence is TGTGCCAGCTCACCACCCCGGGACAGCCCAAATTCACCCCTCCACTTT. Protein: CASSPPRDSPNSPLHF.

The gene calls are TRBV11-2 and TRBJ2-5; D unresolved. The CDR3 consists of 13 residues. Germline V gives CDR1 SGHAT, CDR2 FQNNGV. The ends were cut back, 1 base at V and 2 bases at J, with 5 bases in the middle. The CDR3 protein is CASSLGLQETQYF. In DNA form, the CDR3 reads TGTGCCAGCAGCTTAGGGTTGCAAGAGACCCAGTACTTC. Using reference TRBV11-2 and TRBJ2-5 for the parts outside the CDR3, the full variable domain is EAGVAQSPRYKIIEKRQSVAFWCNPISGHATLYWYQQILGQGPKLLIQFQNNGVVDDSQLPKDRFSAERLKGVDSTLKIQPAKLEDSAVYLCASSLGLQETQYFGPGTRLLVL.